The next 15 T cell receptor beta chains were all read from a single sample in a study of blood T cells in healthy people across ages. A second PCR of about 7 to 12 cycles used a sample-barcoded 5' primer and a J-beta primer mix. TCRdb reprocessed the 5' RACE reads with MiXCR, giving one entry per CDR3 protein. The sample comprises under 950,000 distinct CDR3 sequences, roughly 20% of which are singletons, and about 20% rests with the top ten. Sequenced sample: blood. Every receptor here comes from a man between 65 and 85 years old in good health.

The chain employs TRBV7-9 and TRBJ2-7; D uncertain. The CDR3 is 12 residues long. CDR1 SEHNR and CDR2 FQNEAQ come from the germline V gene (reference sequence). V shed 5 bases and J shed 6 bases, with 11 bases lying between them. The CDR3: CASSVSGPEQYF. The DNA of the CDR3 is TGTGCCAGCAGCGTCTCCGGGCCCGAGCAGTACTTC.

This clonotype has just a few counts. The rearrangement links TRBV20-1 to TRBJ2-3, with unresolved D. V was clipped by 3 bases and J by 6 bases, with 19 bases between them. The CDR3 extends over 15 amino acids. Per the germline V gene, CDR1 is DFQATT and CDR2 is SNEGSKA (reference sequence). The chain's CDR3 is CSASPFGEASDTQYF. DNA of the CDR3: TGCAGTGCTAGCCCTTTTGGGGAAGCGAGCGATACGCAGTATTTT.

This clonotype was counted only a few times. The chain recombines TRBV12-3 or TRBV12-4 with TRBJ2-7; possibly TRBD1 for D (6 bases). Trimming pared 6 bases from V and 10 bases from J, leaving 16 bases between. The CDR3 totals 12 residues. The CDR3 coding sequence is TGTGCCAGCAGCCAAACCCGGACAGAACAGTACTTC. This gives the protein CASSQTRTEQYF.

The J gene is TRBJ1-4, the V gene TRBV7-2, with no clear D. This CDR3 has 15 residues. Looked up from germline, CDR1 is SGHTA and CDR2 is FQGNSA. The ends were cut back, 4 bases at V and 8 bases at J, with 17 bases in the middle. CDR3 protein: CASSSPGGRVEKLFF. The CDR3 nucleotides are TGTGCCAGCAGCTCCCCGGGAGGCCGGGTCGAAAAACTGTTTTTT.

This clonotype has only a few counts. The genes are TRBV20-1 and TRBJ2-5; 7 bases align to TRBD1. V lost 5 bases to trimming and J lost 5 bases; unmatched junction nucleotides: 5. Per germline, CDR1 DFQATT and CDR2 SNEGSKA (reference sequence). There are 12 residues in the CDR3. CDR3 sequence (DNA): TGCAGTGCTGAGGGGGCAACGGAGACCCAGTACTTC. Translating gives CSAEGATETQYF.

The CDR3 bases are TGTGCCAGCAGCTCCGACAGGGATGAGCAGTTCTTC. It encodes CASSSDRDEQFF. The chain has TRBV7-2 and TRBJ2-1; 7 bases match TRBD1. V lost 4 bases to trimming and J lost 8 bases; unmatched junction nucleotides: 2. The germline V gene encodes CDR1 SGHTA and CDR2 FQGNSA. This CDR3 region has 12 residues.

This clonotype came up a few times. V and J are TRBV5-5 and TRBJ2-1; TRBD2 agrees at 10 bases. Germline V gene lookup returns CDR1 SGHKS and CDR2 YYEKEE (reference sequence). The V segment lost 5 bases and the J segment 5 bases; nucleotides outside the gene matches: 4. The CDR3 has 14 residues. This CDR3 is CASRFGLADNEQFF. As DNA, the CDR3 is TGTGCCAGCAGGTTTGGACTAGCGGACAATGAGCAGTTCTTC.

As regards this clonotype: Mismatch with germline at one junction end may stem from a read error. The chain carries TRBV7-2 and TRBJ2-2, with a tentative D call TRBD1 (5 bases). Germline V gene sequence: CDR1 SGHTA, CDR2 FQGNSA. The CDR3 length is 13 residues. The CDR3 coding sequence is TGTGTCAGCAGCTTAGGGGCTACCGGGGAGCTGTTTTTT. This translates into CVSSLGATGELFF.

The V and J genes are TRBV18 and TRBJ1-2, with TRBD1 matching 7 bases. The CDR3 extends over 15 amino acids. Germline assignment: CDR1 KGHSH and CDR2 LQKENI. V lost 2 bases to trimming and J lost 3 bases; unmatched junction nucleotides: 6. CDR3 protein: CASSPIGGSDYGYTF. CDR3 nucleotides: TGTGCCAGCTCACCAATAGGGGGCTCTGACTATGGCTACACCTTC.

This clonotype was detected only a few times. The gene calls are TRBV7-3 and TRBJ2-3; 8 bases line up with TRBD2. Germline V gene sequence: CDR1 SGHTA, CDR2 FQGTGA. After removal of 0 bases from V and 4 bases from J, the junction contained 3 bases not matched to a gene. The CDR3 covers 15 residues. CDR3 bases: TGTGCCAGCAGCTTAACCGCGGGAGGCGCAGATACGCAGTATTTT. Encoded protein: CASSLTAGGADTQYF.

In this sample, this clonotype turned up a few times. The chain links TRBV7-8 to TRBJ1-4, with D maybe TRBD1 (6 bases). V was trimmed by 1 base and J by 7 bases, leaving 13 bases between them. The CDR3 runs to 15 residues. Germline V gene data show CDR1 as SGHVS and CDR2 as FQNEAQ. CDR3 in DNA: TGTGCCAGCAGCTTAGGGGGGACATTGGGTGAAAAACTGTTTTTT. This translates into CASSLGGTLGEKLFF.

The rearrangement links TRBV20-1 to TRBJ2-5; D may correspond to TRBD1 or TRBD2 (5 bases each). The CDR3 sequence is 14 residues long. Germline CDR1 reads DFQATT; CDR2 reads SNEGSKA (reference sequence). Trimming cost V 0 bases and J 2 bases, with 10 bases left between them. CDR3 DNA sequence: TGCAGTGCTAGAGAGGGGGAGCCACAAGAGACCCAGTACTTC. It is translated as CSAREGEPQETQYF.

The chain employs TRBV5-1 and TRBJ2-1; TRBD2 is a possible D gene (6 bases). CDR1 SGHRS and CDR2 YFSETQ come from the germline V gene. CDR3 length: 12 amino acids. With 2 bases removed from V and 10 bases from J, the gap between germline ends came to 10 bases. CDR3 DNA sequence: TGCGCCAGCAGCTTCGGAGGGGAGGAGCAGTTCTTC. Protein sequence: CASSFGGEEQFF.

The chain recombines TRBV7-8 with TRBJ2-3; 16 nucleotides match TRBD2. The junction had 6 bases not matched to a gene; V was cut back by 6 bases and J by 6 bases. This CDR3 spans 16 amino acids. CDR1 is SGHVS, CDR2 FQNEAQ, per germline. Here the CDR3 reads CASRGLAGGSYDTQYF. Written as DNA, the CDR3 is TGTGCCAGCAGGGGACTAGCGGGGGGGTCATATGATACGCAGTATTTT.

This chain connects TRBV3-1 to TRBJ1-1, with D possibly matching TRBD1 (6 bases). Germline V gene sequence: CDR1 LGHDT, CDR2 YNNKEL (reference sequence). Trimming pared 2 bases from V and 4 bases from J, leaving 14 bases between. This CDR3 is built from 15 residues. CDR3 protein: CASSQPYRASTEAFF. The CDR3 DNA reads as TGTGCCAGCAGCCAACCCTACAGGGCCAGCACTGAAGCTTTCTTT.